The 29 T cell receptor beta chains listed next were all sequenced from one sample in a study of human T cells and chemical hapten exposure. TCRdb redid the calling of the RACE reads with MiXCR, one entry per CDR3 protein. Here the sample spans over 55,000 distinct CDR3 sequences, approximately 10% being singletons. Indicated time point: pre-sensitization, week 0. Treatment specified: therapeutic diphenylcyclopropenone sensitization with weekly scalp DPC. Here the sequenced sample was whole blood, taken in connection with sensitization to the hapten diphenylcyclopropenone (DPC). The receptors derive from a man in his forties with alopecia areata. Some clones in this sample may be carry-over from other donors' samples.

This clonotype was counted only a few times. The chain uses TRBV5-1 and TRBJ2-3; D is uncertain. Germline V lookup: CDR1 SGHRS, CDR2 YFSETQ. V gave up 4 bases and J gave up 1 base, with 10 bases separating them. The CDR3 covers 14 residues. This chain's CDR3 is CASSPRAGTDTQYF. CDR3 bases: TGCGCCAGCAGCCCGAGAGCCGGCACAGATACGCAGTATTTT.

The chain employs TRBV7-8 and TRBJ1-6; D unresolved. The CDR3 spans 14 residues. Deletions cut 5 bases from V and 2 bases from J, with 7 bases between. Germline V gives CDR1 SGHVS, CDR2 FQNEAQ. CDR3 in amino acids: CASSRGTYNSPLHF. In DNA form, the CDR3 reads TGTGCCAGCAGCCGAGGGACCTATAATTCACCCCTCCACTTT.

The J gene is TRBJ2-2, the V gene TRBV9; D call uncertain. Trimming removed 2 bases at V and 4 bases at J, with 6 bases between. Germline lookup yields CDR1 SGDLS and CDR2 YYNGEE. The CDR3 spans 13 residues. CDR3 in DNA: TGTGCCAGCAGCGTTCAAGGCACCGGGGAGCTGTTTTTT. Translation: CASSVQGTGELFF.

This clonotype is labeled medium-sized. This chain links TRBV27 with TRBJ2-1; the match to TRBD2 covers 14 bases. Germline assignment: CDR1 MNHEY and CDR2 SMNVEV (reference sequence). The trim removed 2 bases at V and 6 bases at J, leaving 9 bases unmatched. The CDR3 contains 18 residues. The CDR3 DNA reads TGTGCCAGCAGTTTACGGACTAGCGGGGGGCGGGGAATCAATGAGCAGTTCTTC. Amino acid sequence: CASSLRTSGGRGINEQFF.

CDR3 sequence: CASSLADSYEKLFF. The CDR3 bases are TGTGCCAGCAGTTTAGCTGACAGTTATGAAAAACTGTTTTTT. The gene calls are TRBV12-3 or TRBV12-4 and TRBJ1-4, with D perhaps TRBD1 (5 bases). The V end lost 0 bases, the J end lost 6 bases, and 8 bases lay between the germline ends. The CDR3 sequence is 14 residues long.

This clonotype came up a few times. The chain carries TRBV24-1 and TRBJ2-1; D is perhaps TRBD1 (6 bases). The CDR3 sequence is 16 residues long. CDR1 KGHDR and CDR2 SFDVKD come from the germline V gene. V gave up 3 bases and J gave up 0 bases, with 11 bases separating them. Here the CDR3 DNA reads TGTGCCACCAGTGATCGGGACATTCGCTCCTACAATGAGCAGTTCTTC. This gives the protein CATSDRDIRSYNEQFF.

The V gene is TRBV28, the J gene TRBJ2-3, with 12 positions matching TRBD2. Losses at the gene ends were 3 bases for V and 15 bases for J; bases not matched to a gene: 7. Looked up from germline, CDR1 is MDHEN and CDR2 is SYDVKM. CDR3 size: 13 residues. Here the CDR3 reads CASSFRTSGVNYF. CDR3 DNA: TGTGCCAGCAGTTTTCGGACTAGCGGGGTTAATTATTTT.

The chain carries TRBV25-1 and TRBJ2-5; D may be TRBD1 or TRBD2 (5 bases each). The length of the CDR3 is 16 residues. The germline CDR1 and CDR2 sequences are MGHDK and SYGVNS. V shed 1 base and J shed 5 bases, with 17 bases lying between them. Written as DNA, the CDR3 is TGTGCCAGCAGTGAATTTGGGGGATTAGGACCTGAGACCCAGTACTTC. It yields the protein CASSEFGGLGPETQYF.

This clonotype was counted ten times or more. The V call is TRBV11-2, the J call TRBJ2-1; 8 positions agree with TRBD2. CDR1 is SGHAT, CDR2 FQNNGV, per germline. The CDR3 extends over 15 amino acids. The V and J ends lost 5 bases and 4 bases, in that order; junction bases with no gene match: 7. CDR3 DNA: TGTGCCAGCAGCACTCGGACTAGCAGTTACAATGAGCAGTTCTTC. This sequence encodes CASSTRTSSYNEQFF.

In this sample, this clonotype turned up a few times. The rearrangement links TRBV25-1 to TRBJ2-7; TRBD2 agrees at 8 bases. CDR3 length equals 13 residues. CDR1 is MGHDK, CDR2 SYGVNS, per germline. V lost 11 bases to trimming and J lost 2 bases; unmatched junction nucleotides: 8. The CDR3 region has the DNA TGTGCCGCCGGGAGGGGGGAGCCCTACGAGCAGTACTTC. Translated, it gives CAAGRGEPYEQYF.

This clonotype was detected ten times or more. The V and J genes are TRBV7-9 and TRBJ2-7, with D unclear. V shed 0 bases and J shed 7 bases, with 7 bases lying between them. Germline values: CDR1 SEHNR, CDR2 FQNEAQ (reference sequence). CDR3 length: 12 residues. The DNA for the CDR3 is TGTGCCAGCAGCTTAGCGCTGGGGGAGCAGTACTTC. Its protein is CASSLALGEQYF.

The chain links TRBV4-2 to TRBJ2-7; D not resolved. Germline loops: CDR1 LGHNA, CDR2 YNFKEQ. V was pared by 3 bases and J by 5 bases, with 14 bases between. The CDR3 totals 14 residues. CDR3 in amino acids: CASSQPTALHEQYF. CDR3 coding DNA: TGTGCCAGCAGCCAGCCGACCGCCCTCCACGAGCAGTACTTC.

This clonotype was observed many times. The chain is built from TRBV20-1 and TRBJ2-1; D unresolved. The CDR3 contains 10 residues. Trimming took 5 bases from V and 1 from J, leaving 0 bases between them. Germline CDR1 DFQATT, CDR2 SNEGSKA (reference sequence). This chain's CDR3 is CSASYNEQFF. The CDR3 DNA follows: TGCAGTGCTTCCTACAATGAGCAGTTCTTC.

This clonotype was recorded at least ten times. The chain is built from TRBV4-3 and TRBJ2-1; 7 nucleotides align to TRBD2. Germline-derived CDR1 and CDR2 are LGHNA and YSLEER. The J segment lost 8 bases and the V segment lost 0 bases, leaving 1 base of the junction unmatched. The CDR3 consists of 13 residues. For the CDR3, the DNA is TGCGCCAGCAGCCAAGATGCGGGGGATGAGCAGTTCTTC. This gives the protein CASSQDAGDEQFF.

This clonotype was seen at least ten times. This CDR3 reads CASSPQGVNQPQHF. The CDR3 DNA follows: TGTGCCAGCAGCCCACAGGGGGTCAATCAGCCCCAGCATTTT. The rearrangement joins TRBV3-1 to TRBJ1-5; 8 nucleotides align to TRBD1. Looked up from germline, CDR1 is LGHDT and CDR2 is YNNKEL (reference sequence). There are 14 residues in the CDR3. The junction had 2 bases not matched to a gene; V was cut back by 4 bases and J by 3 bases. Full variable domain (outside the CDR3, taken from reference TRBV3-1 and TRBJ1-5): DTAVSQTPKYLVTQMGNDKSIKCEQNLGHDTMYWYKQDSKKFLKIMFSYNNKELIINETVPNRFSPKSPDKAHLNLHINSLELGDSAVYFCASSPQGVNQPQHFGDGTRLSIL.

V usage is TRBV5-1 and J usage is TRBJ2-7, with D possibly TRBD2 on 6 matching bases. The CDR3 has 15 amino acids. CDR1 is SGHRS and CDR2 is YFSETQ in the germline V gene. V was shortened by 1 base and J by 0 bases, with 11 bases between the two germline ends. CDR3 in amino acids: CASSLQGRSSYEQYF. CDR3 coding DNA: TGCGCCAGCAGCTTGCAAGGGAGGAGCTCCTACGAGCAGTACTTC.

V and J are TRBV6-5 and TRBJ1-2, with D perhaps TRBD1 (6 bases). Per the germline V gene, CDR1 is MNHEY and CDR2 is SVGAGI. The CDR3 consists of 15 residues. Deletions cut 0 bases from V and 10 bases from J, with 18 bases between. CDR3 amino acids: CASSYSRAGATDYTF. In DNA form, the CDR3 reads TGTGCCAGCAGTTACTCCCGGGCAGGGGCTACCGACTACACCTTC.

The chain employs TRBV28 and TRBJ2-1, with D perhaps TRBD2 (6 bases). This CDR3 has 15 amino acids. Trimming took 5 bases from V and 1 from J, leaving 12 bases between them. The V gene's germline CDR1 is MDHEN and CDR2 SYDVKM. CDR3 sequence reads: CASSPEGRSYNEQFF. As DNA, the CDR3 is TGTGCCAGCAGTCCGGAGGGTCGATCCTACAATGAGCAGTTCTTC.

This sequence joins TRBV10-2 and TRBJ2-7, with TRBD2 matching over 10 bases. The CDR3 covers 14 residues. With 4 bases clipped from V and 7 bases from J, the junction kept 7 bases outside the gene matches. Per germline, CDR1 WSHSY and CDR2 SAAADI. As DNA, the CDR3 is TGCGCCAGCAGTGCGGCTAGCGGGAGTGGGGAGCAGTACTTC. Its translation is CASSAASGSGEQYF.

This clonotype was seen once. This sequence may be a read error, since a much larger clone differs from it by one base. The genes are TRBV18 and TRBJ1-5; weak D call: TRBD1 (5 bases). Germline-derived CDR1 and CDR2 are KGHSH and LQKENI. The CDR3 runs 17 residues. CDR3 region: CTSSPQPPGRSNQPQHF. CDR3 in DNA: TGTACCAGCTCACCTCAACCCCCGGGGCGTAGCAATCAGCCCCAGCATTTT.

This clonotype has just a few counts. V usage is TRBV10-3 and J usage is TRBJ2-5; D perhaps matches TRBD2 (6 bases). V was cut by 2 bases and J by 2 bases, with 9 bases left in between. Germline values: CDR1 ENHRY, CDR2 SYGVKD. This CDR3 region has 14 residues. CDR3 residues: CAISEGGRQETQYF. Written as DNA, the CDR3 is TGTGCCATCAGTGAGGGGGGGAGGCAAGAGACCCAGTACTTC.

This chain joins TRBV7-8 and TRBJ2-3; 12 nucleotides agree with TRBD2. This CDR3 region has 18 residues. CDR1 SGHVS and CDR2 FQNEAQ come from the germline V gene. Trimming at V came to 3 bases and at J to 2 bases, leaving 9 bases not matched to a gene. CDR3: CASSLLGLAGFVTDTQYF. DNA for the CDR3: TGTGCCAGCAGCTTGCTTGGACTAGCGGGATTCGTCACAGATACGCAGTATTTT.

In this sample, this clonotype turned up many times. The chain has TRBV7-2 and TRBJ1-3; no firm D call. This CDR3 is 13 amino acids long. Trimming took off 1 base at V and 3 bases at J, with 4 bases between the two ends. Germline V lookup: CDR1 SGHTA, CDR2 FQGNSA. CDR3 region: CASSLDIGNTIYF. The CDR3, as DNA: TGTGCCAGCAGCTTAGATATTGGAAACACCATATATTTT.

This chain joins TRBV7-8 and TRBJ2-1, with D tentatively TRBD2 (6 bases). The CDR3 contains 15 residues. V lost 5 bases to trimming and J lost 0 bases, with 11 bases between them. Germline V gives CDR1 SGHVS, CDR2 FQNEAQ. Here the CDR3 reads CASSLSGVSYNEQFF. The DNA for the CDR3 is TGTGCCAGCAGCCTTAGCGGAGTCTCCTACAATGAGCAGTTCTTC.

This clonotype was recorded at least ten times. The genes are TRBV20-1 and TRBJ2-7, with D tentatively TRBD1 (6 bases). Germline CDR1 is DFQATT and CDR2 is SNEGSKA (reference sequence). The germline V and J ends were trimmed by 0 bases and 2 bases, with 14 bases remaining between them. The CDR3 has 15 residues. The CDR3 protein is CSARDFTGLTYEQYF. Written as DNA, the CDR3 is TGCAGTGCTAGAGATTTCACAGGGCTTACCTACGAGCAGTACTTC.

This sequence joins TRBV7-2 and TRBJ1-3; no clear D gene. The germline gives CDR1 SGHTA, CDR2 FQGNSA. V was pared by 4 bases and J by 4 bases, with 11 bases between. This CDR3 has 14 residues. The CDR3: CASSSPVAGNTIYF. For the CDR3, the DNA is TGTGCCAGCAGCTCGCCAGTGGCCGGAAACACCATATATTTT.

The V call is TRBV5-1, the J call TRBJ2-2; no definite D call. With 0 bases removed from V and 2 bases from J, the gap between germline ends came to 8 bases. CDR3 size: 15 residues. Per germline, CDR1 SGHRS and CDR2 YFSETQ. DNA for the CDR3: TGCGCCAGCAGCTTGGCGTCTTTCAACACCGGGGAGCTGTTTTTT. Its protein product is CASSLASFNTGELFF.

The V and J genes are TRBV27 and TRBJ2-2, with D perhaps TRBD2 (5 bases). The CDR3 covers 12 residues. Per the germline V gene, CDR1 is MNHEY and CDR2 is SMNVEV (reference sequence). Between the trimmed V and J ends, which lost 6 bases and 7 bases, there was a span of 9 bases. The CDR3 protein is CASSLGSGELFF. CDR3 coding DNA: TGTGCCAGCAGCCTGGGGAGCGGGGAGCTGTTTTTT.

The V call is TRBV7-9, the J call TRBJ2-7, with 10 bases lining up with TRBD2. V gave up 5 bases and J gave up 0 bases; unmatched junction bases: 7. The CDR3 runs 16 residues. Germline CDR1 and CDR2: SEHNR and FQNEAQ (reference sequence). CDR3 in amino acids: CASSPRTSGSSYEQYF. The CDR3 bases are TGTGCCAGCAGCCCCAGGACTAGCGGATCCTCCTACGAGCAGTACTTC.